The rows below give T cell receptor beta chains drawn from one sample of a study of shared clonotypes between healthy human individuals. Libraries were prepared by immunoSEQ multiplex PCR; TCRdb keeps only in-frame clonotypes and omits some of them. There are 1.5 million to 2.5 million clones in the sample; approximately 95% occur only once, and roughly 1.2% lies in the top ten. The specimen was naive CD8+ T cells sorted from blood. Receptors originate from a man aged 18-30 years in good health. CDR3s leave out the opening cysteine and the closing phenylalanine or tryptophan. Fields, in order: J gene, V gene, CDR3 protein.

TRBJ1-2	TRBV27	ASSLTGELNGYT
TRBJ1-1	TRBV13	ASSAELNTEAF
TRBJ2-5	TRBV2	ASRGLGSQETQY
TRBJ2-1	TRBV6-5	ASSYSWTSSYNEQF
TRBJ2-7	TRBV9	ASSIHPESSSYEQY
TRBJ2-7	TRBV27	ASSYRTGSYEQY
TRBJ1-6	TRBV29-1	SVEGEGTGDFYSPLH
TRBJ1-1	TRBV5-6	ASSLALGPEAF
TRBJ1-1	TRBV4-1	ASSHRVSTEAF
TRBJ2-3	TRBV2	ATPTRPGGDTDTQY
TRBJ2-5	TRBV4-3	ASSQPLAGGETQY
TRBJ2-3	TRBV9	ASSVEGGLAADTQY
TRBJ1-1	TRBV6-1	ASSEYGAGLNTEAF
TRBJ2-7	TRBV4-3	ASSQLTPTTEARSGERYEQY
TRBJ2-3	TRBV9	ASSTIYLTDTQY
TRBJ2-7	TRBV18	ASSPDKAGTYEQY
TRBJ2-7	TRBV11-2	ASSFGGGYEQY
TRBJ2-7	TRBV6-6	ASSPGSPSSYEQY
TRBJ2-7	TRBV5-6	ASSIGQGVYEQY
TRBJ1-2	TRBV23-1	ASNTSRDSRRRPAQGYT
TRBJ1-1	TRBV14	ASSHIEKGNTEAF
TRBJ1-2	TRBV4-1	ASSQDPTGSKT
TRBJ2-7	TRBV4-1	ASSQAGTAEQY
TRBJ1-4	TRBV5-1	ASSLGQGLGDEKLF
TRBJ2-7	TRBV5-1	ASSSYGQGHNYEQY
TRBJ2-7	TRBV29-1	SVGAAPYEQY
TRBJ1-1	TRBV2	ASSEEGRYMNTEAF
TRBJ1-6	TRBV9	ASSVGGGTPLH
TRBJ2-4	TRBV11-3	ASRERGKNIQY
TRBJ1-5	TRBV10-2	ASSVGTGGNQPQH
TRBJ2-7	TRBV13	ASSPGTGGSEQY
TRBJ2-7	TRBV5-1	ASSLGGLAGRDHEQY
TRBJ2-7	TRBV4-3	ASSPSDRPASYEQY
TRBJ2-7	TRBV27	ASRGGVYEQY